Listed below are T cell receptor beta chains from one sample, sequenced in a study of regulatory T cells in long-lasting Graves disease. One entry per CDR3 protein, called by TCRdb with MiXCR from the multiplex PCR reads. The sample contains 360,000 or so distinct CDR3 sequences, approximately 15% of which appear only once. This sample also belongs to another study, concerning T cells in Graves' hyperthyroidism and ophthalmopathy.

The material was peripheral blood mononuclear cells (PBMCs), obtained at new diagnosis, from a patient treated with antithyroid drugs. These receptors all come from a man aged 35 to 55 with Graves disease. Both conserved end residues are part of each CDR3. A D gene is named only where the DNA matches it firmly. The size of a clone is reported for some rows only, either as once, few or many, or as a class for expanded clones.

DNA,CDR3,size,V,J,D
TGCAGTGCTAGGAGTCTAGCGGGGGTCCCGATCTACAATGAGCAGTTCTTC,CSARSLAGVPIYNEQFF,.,TRBV20-1,TRBJ2-1,TRBD2
TGTGCCAGCTCTCTTAACGGGGGGGCCTCAGATACGCAGTATTTT,CASSLNGGASDTQYF,many,TRBV18,TRBJ2-3,TRBD2
TGTGCCAGCAGCCAAATAGGGGGGTACGAGCAGTACTTC,CASSQIGGYEQYF,many,TRBV4-2,TRBJ2-7,.
TGTGCCAGCAGTCCTCTGGGATGGGGGCAGTACTTC,CASSPLGWGQYF,many,TRBV28,TRBJ2-7,.
TGCAGTGCTGGAGCAACTCGGGCAGATACGCAGTATTTT,CSAGATRADTQYF,many,TRBV20-1,TRBJ2-3,.
TGTGCCAGCAGGCTCGACAGGGGACATCAGCCCCAGCATTTT,CASRLDRGHQPQHF,.,TRBV6-1,TRBJ1-5,TRBD1
TGTGCCAGCAGCGCCTACTTTTCGGCTCAAGGGACCTTC,CASSAYFSAQGTF,.,TRBV7-9,TRBJ1-2,.
TGCAGTGTTGGAGGGGGGAAAGAGACCCAGTACTTC,CSVGGGKETQYF,many,TRBV20-1,TRBJ2-5,.
TGTGCCAGCAGCCAAGGCAGCACACGGAACACTGAAGCTTTCTTT,CASSQGSTRNTEAFF,many,TRBV28,TRBJ1-1,.
TGTGCCAGCAGCCGGGGTGGTGGGACCAACTATGGCTACACCTTC,CASSRGGGTNYGYTF,.,TRBV5-5,TRBJ1-2,.
TGTGCCAGCAGCGAACCAGGGTCCGCTGAAGCTTTCTTT,CASSEPGSAEAFF,.,TRBV5-4,TRBJ1-1,.
TGTGCCAGCAGCTCCCATGAGGAAGCTTTCTTT,CASSSHEEAFF,.,TRBV7-9,TRBJ1-1,.
TGTGCCAGCGGACAGGGGTTTCTCTACGAGCAGTACTTC,CASGQGFLYEQYF,.,TRBV6-1,TRBJ2-7,TRBD1
TGTGCCAGCAGTGTTATGGGGGCGGCTGGCTACACCTTC,CASSVMGAAGYTF,many,TRBV2,TRBJ1-2,.
TGTGCCAGCAGCCGGAGTTATACAGGGGGATACACTGAAGCTTTCTTT,CASSRSYTGGYTEAFF,.,TRBV6-1,TRBJ1-1,TRBD1
TGTGCCAGCAGCTTAGCGAAGCCCCAGCATTTT,CASSLAKPQHF,many,TRBV13,TRBJ1-5,.
TGCAGTGTTCGGACAGGGTGGACTGAAGCTTTCTTT,CSVRTGWTEAFF,many,TRBV20-1,TRBJ1-1,TRBD1
TGCAGTGCTAGTCCGGGGCCAGAGACCCAGTACTTC,CSASPGPETQYF,few,TRBV20-1,TRBJ2-5,.
TGTGCCAGCGGACGACGGGGTCGAGATGAGCAGTTCTTC,CASGRRGRDEQFF,.,TRBV6-1,TRBJ2-1,.
TGTGCCAGCAGCTTAGGGTACTCTGGGGCCAACGTCCTGACTTTC,CASSLGYSGANVLTF,few,TRBV7-9,TRBJ2-6,.
TGCGCCAGCAGCCTACGGGACAGAGGAAACACCATATATTTT,CASSLRDRGNTIYF,.,TRBV5-1,TRBJ1-3,TRBD1
TGTGCCACCAGCCGGACTAGCGGGATGCCGGAGACCCAGTACTTC,CATSRTSGMPETQYF,.,TRBV2,TRBJ2-5,TRBD2
TGTGCCAGCAGATACCCTAGGGCCGAGCAGTTCTTC,CASRYPRAEQFF,many,TRBV2,TRBJ2-1,.
TGCGCCAGCAGCCGAGGGTACAGGGGGAACACTGAAGCTTTCTTT,CASSRGYRGNTEAFF,many,TRBV4-1,TRBJ1-1,TRBD1
TGTGCCAGCAGCGGGACAGGGGCCGATCTCGAAGCCGGGGAGCTGTTTTTT,CASSGTGADLEAGELFF,.,TRBV2,TRBJ2-2,TRBD1
TGTGCCAGCAGTGGCGGACCTGGGGATTACACTGAAGCTTTCTTT,CASSGGPGDYTEAFF,many,TRBV2,TRBJ1-1,.
TGTGCCAGCAGCAGAGTGGGGAACACTGAAGCTTTCTTT,CASSRVGNTEAFF,.,TRBV12-3/TRBV12-4,TRBJ1-1,.
TGTGCCAGCAGCCCCGGAGCGTCGGGGGGAACCTACAATGAGCAGTTCTTC,CASSPGASGGTYNEQFF,many,TRBV7-9,TRBJ2-1,TRBD2
TGCAGCGTGCCGGGACTAGCGAACAGTGGCCAGTACTTC,CSVPGLANSGQYF,few,TRBV20-1,TRBJ2-5,TRBD2
TGCGCCAGCAGCCTTTACCTCTCTGGGGCCAACGTCCTGACTTTC,CASSLYLSGANVLTF,many,TRBV5-1,TRBJ2-6,.
TGTGCCAGCAGGGGCAGCCAAGAGACCCAGTACTTC,CASRGSQETQYF,many,TRBV2,TRBJ2-5,.
TGTGCCACCCCGAGGAGCGGGGGAGCTGGGGCCAACGTCCTGACTTTC,CATPRSGGAGANVLTF,.,TRBV27,TRBJ2-6,TRBD2
TGTGCCAGCAGTTACCTCGCGGGAAACACCATATATTTT,CASSYLAGNTIYF,few,TRBV6-2/TRBV6-3,TRBJ1-3,.
TGTGCCAGCAGCGAAAAATCGGGGTCGTATGGCTACACCTTC,CASSEKSGSYGYTF,few,TRBV2,TRBJ1-2,.
TGTGCCAGCAATCGAGACCATAACTATGGCTACACCTTC,CASNRDHNYGYTF,many,TRBV2,TRBJ1-2,.
TGTGCCAGCAGCCAAGACGTGGTAGTGGGAGAGACCCAGTACTTC,CASSQDVVVGETQYF,many,TRBV3-1,TRBJ2-5,.
TGTGCCATCAGACCGGGACAGGGGTCCTACGAGCAGTACTTC,CAIRPGQGSYEQYF,.,TRBV10-3,TRBJ2-7,TRBD1
TGTGCCAGCAGTTTAACGACAGGGAGGATCTATGGCTACACCTTC,CASSLTTGRIYGYTF,.,TRBV28,TRBJ1-2,TRBD1
TGTGCCAGCAGTGACCCAGGGGACATGAACACTGAAGCTTTCTTT,CASSDPGDMNTEAFF,many,TRBV2,TRBJ1-1,.
TGTGCCAGCAGTGGTGGGAACGCATTGGGTTTTGAAGCTTTCTTT,CASSGGNALGFEAFF,.,TRBV25-1,TRBJ1-1,.
TGTGCCAGTAGTGGAAGGACAGGGGACACCGGGGAGCTGTTTTTT,CASSGRTGDTGELFF,.,TRBV19,TRBJ2-2,TRBD1
TGTGCCAGCAGTCGCCAGAGACAGGCTATTCCCTACGAGCAGTACTTC,CASSRQRQAIPYEQYF,many,TRBV6-1,TRBJ2-7,.
TGTGCCAGCAGTTTTTACAGGGGACACTCTGGGGCCAACGTCCTGACTTTC,CASSFYRGHSGANVLTF,.,TRBV12-3/TRBV12-4,TRBJ2-6,TRBD1
TGTGCCAGCAGCTCACTAGGGACTATTCTCCGCCAGTACTTC,CASSSLGTILRQYF,many,TRBV7-2,TRBJ2-7,TRBD2
TGCAGTGCTAGTCGGCAGGGGGCGCGCGAGCAGTACTTC,CSASRQGAREQYF,many,TRBV20-1,TRBJ2-7,TRBD1
TGTGCCAGCAGCTCCACGACAGGGGGCGAGCAGTACTTC,CASSSTTGGEQYF,.,TRBV7-9,TRBJ2-7,TRBD1
TGTGCCAGCAGCCAAGAAGGGACAGGGGGCCCCACCGGGGAGCTGTTTTTT,CASSQEGTGGPTGELFF,.,TRBV4-2,TRBJ2-2,TRBD1
TGTGCCAGCAGCCGCCCGGCAGGGAGGGAGACCCAGTACTTC,CASSRPAGRETQYF,.,TRBV11-2,TRBJ2-5,.
TGTGCCAGCAGTGTGGCCAGAGGGAATGAAAAACTGTTTTTT,CASSVARGNEKLFF,many,TRBV2,TRBJ1-4,.
TGTGCCAGCAGTGCAGACAGGGGGCTTGGCTACACCTTC,CASSADRGLGYTF,few,TRBV2,TRBJ1-2,TRBD1
TGTGCCAGCAGCTTAGTAAGTGGGGATTATTACGAGCAGTACTTC,CASSLVSGDYYEQYF,.,TRBV7-2,TRBJ2-7,.
TGTGCCAGCCCGCAGACGGAGCCCCAGCATTTT,CASPQTEPQHF,many,TRBV28,TRBJ1-5,.
TGCAGTGCTAGTACAGGGGGTTACCAAGAGACCCAGTACTTC,CSASTGGYQETQYF,many,TRBV20-1,TRBJ2-5,TRBD1
TGTGCCAGCTCAGACACGGGGAAGAATACGCAGTATTTT,CASSDTGKNTQYF,many,TRBV6-1,TRBJ2-3,.
TGTGCCTCGGCGGGGGGATACGAGCAGTTCTTC,CASAGGYEQFF,many,TRBV30,TRBJ2-1,TRBD2
TGTGCCAGCAGGCGCCTCGATACTGGCGAAAAACTGTTTTTT,CASRRLDTGEKLFF,many,TRBV6-1,TRBJ1-4,.
TGTGCCAGCAGTTACTCGCCCCAGAACTATGGCTACACCTTC,CASSYSPQNYGYTF,.,TRBV6-6,TRBJ1-2,.
TGTGCCAGCAGCTTAGATGGGGGAAACATGAACACTGAAGCTTTCTTT,CASSLDGGNMNTEAFF,.,TRBV7-9,TRBJ1-1,.